The clone carrying this TCR beta chain showed up just a few times. The use of a sample-barcoded 5' primer and a J-beta primer mix characterized a second PCR of roughly 6 to 11 cycles. TCRdb independently ran MiXCR on the 5' RACE reads; one entry per CDR3 protein. Of hundreds of thousands of distinct CDR3 sequences in the sample, 56% were seen once. V trimming: 5 bases; J trimming: 1 base; junction bases outside the gene matches: 7. This CDR3 contains 16 residues. Germline V gene data show CDR1 as SEHNR and CDR2 as FQNEAQ (reference sequence). The record originates from a study of blood T cells in healthy people across ages.

This TCR derives from a middle-aged man in good health. The rearrangement joins TRBV7-9 to TRBJ2-1, with 8 bases that match TRBD2. The sequenced sample was blood. This CDR3 reads CASSDTSGRSYNEQFF. For the CDR3, the DNA is TGTGCCAGCAGCGATACTAGCGGTCGATCCTACAATGAGCAGTTCTTC. The full variable domain, its missing parts supplied by reference TRBV7-9 and TRBJ2-1, is DTGVSQNPRHKITKRGQNVTFRCDPISEHNRLYWYRQTLGQGPEFLTYFQNEAQLEKSRLLSDRFSAERPKGSFSTLEIQRTEQGDSAMYLCASSDTSGRSYNEQFFGPGTRLTVL.